This T cell receptor (beta chain) was sequenced during a study of CDR3 diversity in severe acne (dated by TCRdb to the late 2010s). The protocol used for the library was PCR. Sequencing relied on an Illumina HiSeq 2000. TCRdb itself trimmed the public reads at Q25 with fastp, ran MiXCR and retained productive beta chains. A single entry per CDR3 protein holds the most common genes and DNA from its merged rows. This sample lists tens of thousands of distinct CDR3 sequences; around 53% were detected once. Roughly an eighth of the sample is in the top ten clones. The CDR1 and CDR2 encoded by the germline V gene (reference sequence) are DFQATT and SNEGSKA. V gives up 3 bases and J gives up 0 bases, and the segment between their germline ends measures 9 bases. Including the terminal cysteine and phenylalanine, the CDR3 comprises 14 residues. The only DNA kept is the CDR3, 42 bases in frame from the first base.

This clonotype was picked up many times. Its cognate antigen has yet to be identified. Base qualities were left out, and no much larger clone turns up one base away. This sequence uses TRBV20-1 and TRBJ1-3, with the D gene too uncertain to name. The sequence derives from a male donor in good health, without acne. Material: blood. The CDR3 is CSARVGNSGNTIYF. The DNA reads as follows: TGCAGTGCTAGGGTGGGGAACTCTGGAAACACCATATATTTT.